This T cell receptor beta chain was profiled in a study of blood T cells in healthy people across ages. Notes on the study in general: Researchers deemed the diversity estimates from one million T cells underestimates. Roughly linear declines in TCR beta diversity per million T cells occurred with age.

Of note for this clonotype: Its antigen remains unknown.

Together with a sample-barcoded 5' primer, a J-beta primer mix was included in a second PCR lasting about 7 to 11 cycles. TCRdb reprocessed the 5' RACE reads via MiXCR and lists one record per CDR3 protein. The table has some 1,000,000 distinct CDR3 sequences, about 23% seen once; the top ten hold approximately 0.71%. The CDR3 covers 14 residues. The germline V gene encodes CDR1 KGHDR and CDR2 SFDVKD. V was clipped by 7 bases and J by 0 bases, with 9 bases between them. These sequences were also reported in another study, on T cells of mothers and their children.

The chain combines TRBV24-1 with TRBJ1-5; D unresolved. Sample: blood. This clonotype was sampled from a girl under 10 years old in good health. This CDR3 is CATSSIYSNQPQHF. For the CDR3, the DNA is TGTGCCACCAGCTCAATTTATAGCAATCAGCCCCAGCATTTT.